This TCR beta chain came from a study of OX40 agonist ivuxolimab in advanced cancers. Study details: Dose-escalation patients had hepatocellular carcinoma, melanoma, renal cell or head and neck cancer. Study results and limitations: With doses of 0.1 to 3.0 mg/kg, CD4+ and CD8+ blood T cells had undergone clonal expansion by week 6.

The assay was immunoSEQ multiplex PCR, and TCRdb's table has in-frame clones only and misses some. The sample consists of roughly 92,000 clones, 75% to 95% of them appearing once. Trimming removed 5 bases at V and 4 bases at J, with 20 bases between. The CDR3 contains 16 residues. The germline CDR1 and CDR2 sequences are SGHTA and FQGTGA. This clone was detected once. Its cognate antigen is unknown. The sample was CD4+ or CD8+ T cells sorted from blood, taken in a trial of the OX40 agonist ivuxolimab. This sequence was found in an adult with an advanced solid tumor such as melanoma, head and neck, liver or kidney cancer. The rearrangement links TRBV7-3 to TRBJ2-5, with D perhaps TRBD1 (6 bases). The CDR3 nucleotides are TGTGCCAGCAGCCGCTCCGGAGGACAGAAAGGAGAGACCCAGTACTTC. It codes for CASSRSGGQKGETQYF. The full variable domain, in which reference TRBV7-3 and TRBJ2-5 provide the parts outside the CDR3, is GAGVSQTPSNKVTEKGKYVELRCDPISGHTALYWYRQSLGQGPEFLIYFQGTGAADDSGLPNDRFFAVRPEGSVSTLKIQRTERGDSAVYLCASSRSGGQKGETQYFGPGTRLLVL.